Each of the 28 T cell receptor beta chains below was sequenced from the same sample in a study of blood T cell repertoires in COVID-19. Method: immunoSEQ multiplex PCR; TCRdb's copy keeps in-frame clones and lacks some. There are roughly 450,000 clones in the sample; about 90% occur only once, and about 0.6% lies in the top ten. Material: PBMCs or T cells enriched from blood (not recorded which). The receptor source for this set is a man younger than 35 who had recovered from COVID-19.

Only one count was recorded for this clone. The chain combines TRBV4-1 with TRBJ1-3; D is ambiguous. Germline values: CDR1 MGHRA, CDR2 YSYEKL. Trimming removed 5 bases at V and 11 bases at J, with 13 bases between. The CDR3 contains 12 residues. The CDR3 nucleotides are TGCGCCAGCAGCAACCCCGCAAGCCCCATATATTTT. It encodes CASSNPASPIYF.

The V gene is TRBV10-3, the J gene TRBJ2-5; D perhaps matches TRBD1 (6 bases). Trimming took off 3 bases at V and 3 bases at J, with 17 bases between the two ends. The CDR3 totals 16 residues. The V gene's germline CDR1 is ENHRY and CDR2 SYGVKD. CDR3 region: CAISDFPGHEEETQYF. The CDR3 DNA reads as TGTGCCATCAGTGACTTCCCGGGACATGAGGAAGAGACCCAGTACTTC.

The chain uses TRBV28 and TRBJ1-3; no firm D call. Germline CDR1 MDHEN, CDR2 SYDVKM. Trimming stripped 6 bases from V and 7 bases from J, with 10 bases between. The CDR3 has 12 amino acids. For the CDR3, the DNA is TGTGCCAGCAGCCAAAGGCGGAACACCATATATTTT. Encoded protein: CASSQRRNTIYF.

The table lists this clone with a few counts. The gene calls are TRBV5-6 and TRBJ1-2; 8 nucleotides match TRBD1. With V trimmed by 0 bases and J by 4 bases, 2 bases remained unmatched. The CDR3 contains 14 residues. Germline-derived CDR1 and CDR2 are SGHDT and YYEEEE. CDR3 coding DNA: TGTGCCAGCAGCTTGGGACAGGGGACCTATGGCTACACCTTC. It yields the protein CASSLGQGTYGYTF.

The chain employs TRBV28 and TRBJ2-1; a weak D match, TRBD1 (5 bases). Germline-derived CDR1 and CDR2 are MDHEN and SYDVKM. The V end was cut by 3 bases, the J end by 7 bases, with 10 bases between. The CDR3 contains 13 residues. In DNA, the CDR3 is TGTGCCAGCAGTTTTGGGGCGCTTAATGAGCAGTTCTTC. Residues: CASSFGALNEQFF.

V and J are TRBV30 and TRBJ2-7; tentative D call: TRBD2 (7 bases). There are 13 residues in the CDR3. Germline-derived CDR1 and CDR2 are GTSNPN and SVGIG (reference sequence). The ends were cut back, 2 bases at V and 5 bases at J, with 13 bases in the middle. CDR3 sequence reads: CAWSRGAPNEQYF. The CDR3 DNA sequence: TGTGCCTGGAGTCGGGGGGCTCCTAACGAGCAGTACTTC.

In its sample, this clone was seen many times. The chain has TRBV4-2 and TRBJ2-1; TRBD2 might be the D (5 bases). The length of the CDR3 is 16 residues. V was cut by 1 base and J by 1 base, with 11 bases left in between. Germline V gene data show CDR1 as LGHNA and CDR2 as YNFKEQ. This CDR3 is CASSQGWEQSYNEQFF. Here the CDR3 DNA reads TGTGCCAGCAGCCAAGGATGGGAGCAATCCTACAATGAGCAGTTCTTC.

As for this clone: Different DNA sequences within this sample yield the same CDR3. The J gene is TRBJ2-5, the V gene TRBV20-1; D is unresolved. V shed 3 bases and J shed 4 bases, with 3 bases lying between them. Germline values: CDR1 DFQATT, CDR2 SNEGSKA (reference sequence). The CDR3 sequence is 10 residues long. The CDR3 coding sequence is TGCAGTGCTAGTCTAGAGACCCAGTACTTC. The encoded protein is CSASLETQYF.

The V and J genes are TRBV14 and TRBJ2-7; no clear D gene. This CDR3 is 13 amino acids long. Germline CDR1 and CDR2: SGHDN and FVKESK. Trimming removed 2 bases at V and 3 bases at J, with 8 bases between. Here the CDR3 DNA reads TGTGCCAGCAGCCAAACAGCTATCTACGAGCAGTACTTC. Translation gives CASSQTAIYEQYF. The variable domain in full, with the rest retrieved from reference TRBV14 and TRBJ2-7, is EAGVTQFPSHSVIEKGQTVTLRCDPISGHDNLYWYRRVMGKEIKFLLHFVKESKQDESGMPNNRFLAERTGGTYSTLKVQPAELEDSGVYFCASSQTAIYEQYFGPGTRLTVT.

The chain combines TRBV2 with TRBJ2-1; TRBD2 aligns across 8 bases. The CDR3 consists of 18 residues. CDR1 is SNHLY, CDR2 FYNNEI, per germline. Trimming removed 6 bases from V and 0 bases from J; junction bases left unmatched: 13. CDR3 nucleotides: TGTGCCAGCAGGCCAAAACCTAGCGGGCGGCACTCCTACAATGAGCAGTTCTTC. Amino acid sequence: CASRPKPSGRHSYNEQFF.

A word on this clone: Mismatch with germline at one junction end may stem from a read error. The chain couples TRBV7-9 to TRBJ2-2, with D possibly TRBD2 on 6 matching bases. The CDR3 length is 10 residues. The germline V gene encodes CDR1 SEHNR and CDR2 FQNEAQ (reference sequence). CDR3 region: CASDSGVLFF. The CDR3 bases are TGTGCCAGCGACTCGGGGGTGCTGTTTTTT.

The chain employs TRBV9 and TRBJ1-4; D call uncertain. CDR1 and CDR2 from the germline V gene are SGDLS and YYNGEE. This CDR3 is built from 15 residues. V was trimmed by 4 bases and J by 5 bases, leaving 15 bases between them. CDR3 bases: TGTGCCAGCAGCCCCAGCGCGAGGTCGAATGAAAAACTGTTTTTT. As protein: CASSPSARSNEKLFF.

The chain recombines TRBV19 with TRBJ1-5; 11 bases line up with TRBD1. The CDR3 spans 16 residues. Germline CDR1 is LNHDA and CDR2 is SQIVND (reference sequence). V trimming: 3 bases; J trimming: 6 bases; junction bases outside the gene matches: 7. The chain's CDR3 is CASSMGTGGMSQPQHF. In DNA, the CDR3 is TGTGCCAGTAGTATGGGGACAGGGGGAATGAGTCAGCCCCAGCATTTT.

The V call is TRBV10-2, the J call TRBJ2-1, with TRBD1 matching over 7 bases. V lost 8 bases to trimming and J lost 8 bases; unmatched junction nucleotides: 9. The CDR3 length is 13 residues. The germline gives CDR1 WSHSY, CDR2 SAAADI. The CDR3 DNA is TGCGCCAGCGGCAGACAGGGTTTCGATGAGCAGTTCTTC. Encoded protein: CASGRQGFDEQFF.

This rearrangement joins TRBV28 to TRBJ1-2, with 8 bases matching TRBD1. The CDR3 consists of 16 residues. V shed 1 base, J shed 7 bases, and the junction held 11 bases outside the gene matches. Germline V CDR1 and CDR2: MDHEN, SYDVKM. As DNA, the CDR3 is TGTGCCAGCAGTTTATCCCCGGCAGGGGGCATCGGTGGCTACACCTTC. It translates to CASSLSPAGGIGGYTF.

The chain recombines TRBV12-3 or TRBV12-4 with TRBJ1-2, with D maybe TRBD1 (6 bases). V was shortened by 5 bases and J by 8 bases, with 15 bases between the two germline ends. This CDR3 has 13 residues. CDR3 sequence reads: CASSPPPTGGYTF. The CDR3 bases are TGTGCCAGCAGTCCTCCCCCAACAGGGGGCTACACCTTC.

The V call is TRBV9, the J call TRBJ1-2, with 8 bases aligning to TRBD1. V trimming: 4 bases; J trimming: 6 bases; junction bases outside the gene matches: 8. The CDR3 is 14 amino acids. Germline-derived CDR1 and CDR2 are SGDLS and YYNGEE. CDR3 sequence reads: CASSSATGANGYTF. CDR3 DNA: TGTGCCAGCAGCTCAGCGACAGGGGCCAATGGCTACACCTTC.

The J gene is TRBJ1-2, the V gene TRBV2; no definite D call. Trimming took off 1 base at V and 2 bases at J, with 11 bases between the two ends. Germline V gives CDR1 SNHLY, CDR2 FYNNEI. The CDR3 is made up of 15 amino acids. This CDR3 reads CASSEDKALNYGYTF. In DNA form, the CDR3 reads TGTGCCAGCAGTGAAGATAAAGCTCTCAACTATGGCTACACCTTC.

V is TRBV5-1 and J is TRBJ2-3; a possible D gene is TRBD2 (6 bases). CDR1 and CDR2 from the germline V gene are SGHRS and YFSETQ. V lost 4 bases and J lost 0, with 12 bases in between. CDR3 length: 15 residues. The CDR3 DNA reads TGCGCCAGCAGCCGGGCCGGGACTAGCACAGATACGCAGTATTTT. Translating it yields CASSRAGTSTDTQYF. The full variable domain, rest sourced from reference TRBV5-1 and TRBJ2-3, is KAGVTQTPRYLIKTRGQQVTLSCSPISGHRSVSWYQQTPGQGLQFLFEYFSETQRNKGNFPGRFSGRQFSNSRSEMNVSTLELGDSALYLCASSRAGTSTDTQYFGPGTRLTVL.

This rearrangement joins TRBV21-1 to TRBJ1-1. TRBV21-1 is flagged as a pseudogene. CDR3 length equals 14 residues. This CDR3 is CASSKVSPNTEAFF. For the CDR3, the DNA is TGTGCCAGCAGCAAAGTCTCCCCGAACACTGAAGCTTTCTTT.

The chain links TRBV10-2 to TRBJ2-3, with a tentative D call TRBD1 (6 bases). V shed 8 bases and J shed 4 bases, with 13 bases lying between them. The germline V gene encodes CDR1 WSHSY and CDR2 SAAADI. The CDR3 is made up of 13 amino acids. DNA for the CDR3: TGCGCCAGCGCAGGGGCATCCTCAGATACGCAGTATTTT. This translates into CASAGASSDTQYF.

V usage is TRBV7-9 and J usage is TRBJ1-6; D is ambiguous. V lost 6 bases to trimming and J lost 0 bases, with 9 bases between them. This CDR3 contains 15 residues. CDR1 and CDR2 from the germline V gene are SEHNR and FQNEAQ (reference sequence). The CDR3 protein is CASSSDNSYNSPLHF. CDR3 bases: TGTGCCAGCAGTAGTGACAACTCCTATAATTCACCCCTCCACTTT.

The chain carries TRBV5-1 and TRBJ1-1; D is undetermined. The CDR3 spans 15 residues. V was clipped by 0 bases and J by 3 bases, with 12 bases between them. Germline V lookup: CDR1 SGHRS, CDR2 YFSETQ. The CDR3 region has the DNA TGCGCCAGCAGCTTGGAGCCGGGGATCCACACTGAAGCTTTCTTT. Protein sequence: CASSLEPGIHTEAFF. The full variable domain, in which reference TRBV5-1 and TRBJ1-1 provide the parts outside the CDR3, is KAGVTQTPRYLIKTRGQQVTLSCSPISGHRSVSWYQQTPGQGLQFLFEYFSETQRNKGNFPGRFSGRQFSNSRSEMNVSTLELGDSALYLCASSLEPGIHTEAFFGQGTRLTVV.

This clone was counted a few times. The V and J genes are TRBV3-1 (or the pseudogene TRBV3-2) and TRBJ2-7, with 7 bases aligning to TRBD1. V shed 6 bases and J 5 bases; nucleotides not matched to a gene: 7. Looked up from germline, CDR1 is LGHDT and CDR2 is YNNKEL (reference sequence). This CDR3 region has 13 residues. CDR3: CASSPDRAHEQYF. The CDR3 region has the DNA TGTGCCAGCAGTCCCGACAGGGCCCACGAGCAGTACTTC.

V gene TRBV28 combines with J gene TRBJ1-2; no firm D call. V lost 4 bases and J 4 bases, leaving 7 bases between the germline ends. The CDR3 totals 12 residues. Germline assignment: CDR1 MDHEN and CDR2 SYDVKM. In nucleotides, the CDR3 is TGTGCCAGCAGTTCAGGTCCCTATGGCTACACCTTC. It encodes CASSSGPYGYTF.

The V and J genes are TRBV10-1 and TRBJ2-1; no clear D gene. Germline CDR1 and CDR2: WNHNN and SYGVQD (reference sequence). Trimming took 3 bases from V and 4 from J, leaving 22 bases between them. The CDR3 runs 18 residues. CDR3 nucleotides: TGCGCCAGCAGTGAATTGCCTCCGGGTTCCGCGGCGTACAATGAGCAGTTCTTC. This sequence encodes CASSELPPGSAAYNEQFF.

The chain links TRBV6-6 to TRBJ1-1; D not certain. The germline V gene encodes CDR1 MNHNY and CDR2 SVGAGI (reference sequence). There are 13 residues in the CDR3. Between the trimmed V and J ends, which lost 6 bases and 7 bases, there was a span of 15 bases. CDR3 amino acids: CASRARTEGEAFF. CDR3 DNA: TGTGCCAGCAGGGCCCGGACCGAGGGTGAAGCTTTCTTT.

The CDR3 coding sequence is TGTGCCAGCAGCCTGGGGGGGCGACAGGCTGAAGCTTTCTTT. Protein: CASSLGGRQAEAFF. The chain joins TRBV5-4 to TRBJ1-1; weak D call: TRBD1 (6 bases). Germline CDR1 and CDR2: SGHNT and YYREEE (reference sequence). This CDR3 comprises 14 residues. V lost 4 bases, J lost 6 bases, and 16 bases lay in between.